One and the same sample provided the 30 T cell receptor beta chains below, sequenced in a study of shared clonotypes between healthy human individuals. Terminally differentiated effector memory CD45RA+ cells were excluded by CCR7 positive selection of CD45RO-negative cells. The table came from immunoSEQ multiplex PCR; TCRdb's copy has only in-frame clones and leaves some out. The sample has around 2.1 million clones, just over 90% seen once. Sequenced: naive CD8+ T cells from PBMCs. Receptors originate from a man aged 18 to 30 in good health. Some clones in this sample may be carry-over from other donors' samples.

CDR3 nucleotides: TGTGCCAGCAGCTTAGTTTGGCGAGCGGATTCCTACAATGAGCAGTTCTTC. The encoded protein is CASSLVWRADSYNEQFF. V and J are TRBV7-2 and TRBJ2-1, with D possibly being TRBD2 (5 bases). The CDR3 covers 17 residues. Germline V gene sequence: CDR1 SGHTA, CDR2 FQGNSA. With 1 base removed from V and 1 base from J, the gap between germline ends came to 14 bases.

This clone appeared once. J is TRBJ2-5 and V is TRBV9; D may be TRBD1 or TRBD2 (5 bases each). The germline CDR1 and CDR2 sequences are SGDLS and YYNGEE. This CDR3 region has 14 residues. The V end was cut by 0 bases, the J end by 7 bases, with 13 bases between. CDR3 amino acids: CASSVAGGVGTQYF. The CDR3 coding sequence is TGTGCCAGCAGCGTAGCTGGGGGAGTGGGGACCCAGTACTTC.

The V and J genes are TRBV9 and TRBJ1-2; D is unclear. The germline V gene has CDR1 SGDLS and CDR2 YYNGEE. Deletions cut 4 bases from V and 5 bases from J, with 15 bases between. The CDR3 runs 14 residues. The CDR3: CASSPDERLYGYTF. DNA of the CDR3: TGTGCCAGCAGCCCTGATGAAAGACTATATGGCTACACCTTC.

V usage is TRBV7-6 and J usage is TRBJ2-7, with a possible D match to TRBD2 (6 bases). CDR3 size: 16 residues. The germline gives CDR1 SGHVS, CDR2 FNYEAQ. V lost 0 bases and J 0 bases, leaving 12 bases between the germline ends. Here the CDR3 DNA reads TGTGCCAGCAGCTTAGCAACTAGCCAGAGCTCCTACGAGCAGTACTTC. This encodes CASSLATSQSSYEQYF.

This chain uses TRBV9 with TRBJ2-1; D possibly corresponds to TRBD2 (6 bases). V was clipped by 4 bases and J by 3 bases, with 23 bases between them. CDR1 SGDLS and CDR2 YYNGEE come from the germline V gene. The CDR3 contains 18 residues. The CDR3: CASSSRVKAGDFYNEQFF. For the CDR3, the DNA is TGTGCCAGCAGCTCCCGTGTGAAAGCGGGTGACTTCTACAATGAGCAGTTCTTC.

CDR3: CASSPRTGWNEKLFF. The CDR3 bases are TGCGCCAGCAGCCCCCGGACGGGTTGGAATGAAAAACTGTTTTTT. This chain connects TRBV5-1 to TRBJ1-4; D unresolved. The CDR3 runs 15 residues. V was cut by 4 bases and J by 5 bases, with 15 bases left in between. Germline V gene lookup returns CDR1 SGHRS and CDR2 YFSETQ.

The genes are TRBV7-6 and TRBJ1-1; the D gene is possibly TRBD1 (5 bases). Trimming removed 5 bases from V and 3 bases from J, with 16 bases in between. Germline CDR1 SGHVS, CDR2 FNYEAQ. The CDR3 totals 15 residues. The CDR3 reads CASSPAGGGDTEAFF. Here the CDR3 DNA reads TGTGCCAGCAGCCCTGCCGGGGGGGGTGACACTGAAGCTTTCTTT.

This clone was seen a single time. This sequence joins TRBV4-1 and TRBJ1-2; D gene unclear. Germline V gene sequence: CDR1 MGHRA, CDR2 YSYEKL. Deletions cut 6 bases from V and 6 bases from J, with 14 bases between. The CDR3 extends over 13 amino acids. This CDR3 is CASRKVGGHGYTF. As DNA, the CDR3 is TGCGCCAGCAGGAAGGTGGGAGGCCATGGCTACACCTTC.

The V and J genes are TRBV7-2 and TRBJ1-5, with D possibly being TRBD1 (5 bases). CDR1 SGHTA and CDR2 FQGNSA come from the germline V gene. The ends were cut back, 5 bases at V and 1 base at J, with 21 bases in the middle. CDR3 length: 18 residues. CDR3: CASSRGDLWLRSNQPQHF. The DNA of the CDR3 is TGTGCCAGCAGCCGTGGGGACCTGTGGCTTCGGAGCAATCAGCCCCAGCATTTT.

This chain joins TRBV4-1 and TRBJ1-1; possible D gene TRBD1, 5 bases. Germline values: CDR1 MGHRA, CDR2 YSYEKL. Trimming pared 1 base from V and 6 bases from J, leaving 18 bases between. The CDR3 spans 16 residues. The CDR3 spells CASSQGPGAGEPEAFF. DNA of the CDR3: TGCGCCAGCAGCCAAGGTCCTGGGGCAGGCGAGCCTGAAGCTTTCTTT.

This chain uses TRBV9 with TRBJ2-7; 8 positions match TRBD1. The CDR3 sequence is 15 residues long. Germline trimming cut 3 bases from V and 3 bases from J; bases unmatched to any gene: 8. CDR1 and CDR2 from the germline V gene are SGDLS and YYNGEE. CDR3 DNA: TGTGCCAGCAGCGAACAGGGGGAAGACTACTACGAGCAGTACTTC. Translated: CASSEQGEDYYEQYF.

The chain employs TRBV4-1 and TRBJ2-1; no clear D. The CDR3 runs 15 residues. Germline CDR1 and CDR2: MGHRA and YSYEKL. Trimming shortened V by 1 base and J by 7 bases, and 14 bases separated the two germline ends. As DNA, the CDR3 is TGCGCCAGCAGCCAAGTACGGACGAATGGGAATGAGCAGTTCTTC. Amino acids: CASSQVRTNGNEQFF.

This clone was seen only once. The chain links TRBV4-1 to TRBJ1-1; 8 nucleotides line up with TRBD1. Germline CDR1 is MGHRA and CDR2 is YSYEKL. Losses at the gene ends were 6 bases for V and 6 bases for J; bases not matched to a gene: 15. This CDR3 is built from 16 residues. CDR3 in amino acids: CASSRKGPGGISEAFF. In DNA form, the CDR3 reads TGCGCCAGCAGTCGCAAAGGGCCAGGGGGCATCTCTGAAGCTTTCTTT.

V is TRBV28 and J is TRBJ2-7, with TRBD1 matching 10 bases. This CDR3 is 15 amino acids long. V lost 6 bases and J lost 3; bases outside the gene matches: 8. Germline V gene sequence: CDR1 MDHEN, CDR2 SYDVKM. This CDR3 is CASSPGTGEFYEQYF. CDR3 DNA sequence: TGTGCCAGCAGCCCAGGGACAGGGGAGTTCTACGAGCAGTACTTC.

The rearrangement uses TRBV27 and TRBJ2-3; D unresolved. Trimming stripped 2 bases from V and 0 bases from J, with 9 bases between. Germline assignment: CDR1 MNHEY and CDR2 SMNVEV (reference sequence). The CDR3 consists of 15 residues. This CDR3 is CASSLLVSSTDTQYF. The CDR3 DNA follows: TGTGCCAGCAGTTTACTTGTTAGCAGCACAGATACGCAGTATTTT.

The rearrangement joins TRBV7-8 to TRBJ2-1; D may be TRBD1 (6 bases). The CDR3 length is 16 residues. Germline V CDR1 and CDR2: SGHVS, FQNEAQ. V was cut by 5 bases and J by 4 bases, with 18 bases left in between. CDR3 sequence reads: CASSPSIRDNYNEQFF. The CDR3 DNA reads TGTGCCAGCAGCCCCTCCATCCGGGACAATTACAATGAGCAGTTCTTC.

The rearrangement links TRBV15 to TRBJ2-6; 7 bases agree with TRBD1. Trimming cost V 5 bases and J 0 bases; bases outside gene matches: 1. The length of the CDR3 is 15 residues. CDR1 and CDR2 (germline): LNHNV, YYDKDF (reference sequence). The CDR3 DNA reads TGTGCCACCAGCGAGGGGGCCTCTGGGGCCAACGTCCTGACTTTC. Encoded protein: CATSEGASGANVLTF.

CDR3 sequence reads: CASSLAARPYEQYF. As DNA, the CDR3 is TGTGCCAGCAGCTTAGCGGCCCGACCCTACGAGCAGTACTTC. The chain is built from TRBV7-9 and TRBJ2-7; D not resolved. V was cut by 0 bases and J by 2 bases, with 8 bases left in between. The CDR3 runs to 14 residues. CDR1 is SEHNR, CDR2 FQNEAQ, per germline (reference sequence).

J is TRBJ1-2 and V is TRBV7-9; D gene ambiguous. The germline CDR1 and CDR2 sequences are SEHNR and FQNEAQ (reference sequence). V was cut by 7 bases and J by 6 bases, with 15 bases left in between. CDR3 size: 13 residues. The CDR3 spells CASTTKAGNGYTF. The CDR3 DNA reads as TGTGCCAGCACCACCAAGGCCGGAAATGGCTACACCTTC.

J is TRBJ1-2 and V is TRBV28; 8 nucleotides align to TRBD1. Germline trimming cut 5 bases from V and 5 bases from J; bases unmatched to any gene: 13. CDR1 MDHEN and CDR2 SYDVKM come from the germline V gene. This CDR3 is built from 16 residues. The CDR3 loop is CASSPLLQGALYGYTF. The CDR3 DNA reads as TGTGCCAGCAGTCCTCTTCTGCAGGGGGCGCTATATGGCTACACCTTC.

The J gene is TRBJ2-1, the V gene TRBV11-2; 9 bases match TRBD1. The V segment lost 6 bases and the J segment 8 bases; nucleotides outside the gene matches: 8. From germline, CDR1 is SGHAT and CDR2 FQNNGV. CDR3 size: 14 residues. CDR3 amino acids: CASSPGDRVDEQFF. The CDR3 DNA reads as TGTGCCAGCAGTCCTGGGGACAGGGTCGATGAGCAGTTCTTC.

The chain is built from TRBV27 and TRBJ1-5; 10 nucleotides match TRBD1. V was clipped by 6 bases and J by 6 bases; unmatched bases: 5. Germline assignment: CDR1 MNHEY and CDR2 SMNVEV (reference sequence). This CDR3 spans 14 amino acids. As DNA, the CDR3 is TGTGCCAGCAGCCGGACAGGGGGTTTTCAGCCCCAGCATTTT. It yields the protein CASSRTGGFQPQHF.

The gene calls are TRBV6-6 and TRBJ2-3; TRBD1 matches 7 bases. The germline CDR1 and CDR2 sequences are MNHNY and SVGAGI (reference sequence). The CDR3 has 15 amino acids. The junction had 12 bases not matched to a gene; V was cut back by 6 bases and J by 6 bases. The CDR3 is CASSRDSEGWDTQYF. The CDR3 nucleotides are TGTGCCAGCAGCCGGGACAGCGAAGGGTGGGATACGCAGTATTTT.

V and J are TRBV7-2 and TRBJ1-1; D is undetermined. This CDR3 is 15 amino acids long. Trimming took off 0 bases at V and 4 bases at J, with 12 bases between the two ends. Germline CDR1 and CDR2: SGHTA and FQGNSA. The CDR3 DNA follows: TGTGCCAGCAGCTTAGCCTCCGGACCTGCCACTGAAGCTTTCTTT. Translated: CASSLASGPATEAFF.

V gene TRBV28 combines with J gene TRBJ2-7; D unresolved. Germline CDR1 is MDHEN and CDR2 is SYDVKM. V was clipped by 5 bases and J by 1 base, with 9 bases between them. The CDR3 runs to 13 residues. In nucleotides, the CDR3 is TGTGCCAGCAGTATAGTAAGGTCCTACGAGCAGTACTTC. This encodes CASSIVRSYEQYF.

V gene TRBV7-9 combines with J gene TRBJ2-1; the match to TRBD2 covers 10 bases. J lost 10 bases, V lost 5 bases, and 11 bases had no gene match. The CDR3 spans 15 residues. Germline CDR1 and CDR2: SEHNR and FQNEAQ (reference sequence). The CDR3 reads CASSPRSGRAEEQFF. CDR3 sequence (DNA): TGTGCCAGCAGCCCAAGGAGCGGGAGGGCCGAAGAGCAGTTCTTC.

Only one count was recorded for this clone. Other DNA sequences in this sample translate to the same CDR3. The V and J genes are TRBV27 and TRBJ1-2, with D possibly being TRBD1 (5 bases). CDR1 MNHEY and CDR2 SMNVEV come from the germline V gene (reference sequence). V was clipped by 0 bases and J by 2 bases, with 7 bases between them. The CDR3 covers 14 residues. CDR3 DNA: TGTGCCAGCAGTTTATCTACAGGCAACTATGGCTACACCTTC. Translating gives CASSLSTGNYGYTF.

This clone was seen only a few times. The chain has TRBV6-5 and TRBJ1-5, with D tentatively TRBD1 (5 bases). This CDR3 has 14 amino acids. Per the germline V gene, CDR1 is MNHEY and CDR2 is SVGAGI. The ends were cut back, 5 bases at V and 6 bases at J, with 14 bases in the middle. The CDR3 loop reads CASSPGVRTQPQHF. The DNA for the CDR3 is TGTGCCAGCAGTCCGGGGGTGAGGACTCAGCCCCAGCATTTT.

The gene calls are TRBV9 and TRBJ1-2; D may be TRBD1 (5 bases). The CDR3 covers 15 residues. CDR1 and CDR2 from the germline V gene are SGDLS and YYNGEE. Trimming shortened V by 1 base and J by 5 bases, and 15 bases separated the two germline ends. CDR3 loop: CASSVNPETAYGYTF. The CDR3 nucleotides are TGTGCCAGCAGCGTAAACCCGGAGACAGCATATGGCTACACCTTC.

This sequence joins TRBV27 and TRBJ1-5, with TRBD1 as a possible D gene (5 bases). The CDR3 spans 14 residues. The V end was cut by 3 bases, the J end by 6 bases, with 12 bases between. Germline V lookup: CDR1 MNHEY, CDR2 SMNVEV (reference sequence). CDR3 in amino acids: CASSFVGGTQPQHF. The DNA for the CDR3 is TGTGCCAGCAGTTTTGTGGGGGGGACTCAGCCCCAGCATTTT.